Shown below are 15 T cell receptor beta chains from a single sample sequenced in a study of graft-versus-host responses after intestinal transplantation. Antigens of these TCRs are unknown. Data came from immunoSEQ multiplex PCR; TCRdb stores just in-frame clones and leaves some out. Of more than 100,000 clones in the sample, around 96% were seen once. The sequences come from unstimulated CD8+ T cells sorted from spleen or lymph node cells, collected before intestinal transplant. Receptor source: a human donor who received an intestinal transplant.

This chain joins TRBV5-6 and TRBJ2-2, with 7 nucleotides matching TRBD1. There are 13 residues in the CDR3. V shed 4 bases and J 6 bases; nucleotides not matched to a gene: 3. CDR1 SGHDT and CDR2 YYEEEE come from the germline V gene. In nucleotides, the CDR3 is TGTGCCAGCAGCACAGGGGCCGCCGGGGAGCTGTTTTTT. It codes for CASSTGAAGELFF.

DNA of the CDR3: TGTGCCAGCAGTTTGAGCGGGAGGGCCACCGAGACCCAGTACTTC. Translation: CASSLSGRATETQYF. The chain has TRBV28 and TRBJ2-5; 10 positions agree with TRBD2. The V gene's germline CDR1 is MDHEN and CDR2 SYDVKM. The CDR3 runs 15 residues. Losses at the gene ends were 3 bases for V and 5 bases for J; bases not matched to a gene: 6.

The genes are TRBV4-2 and TRBJ2-1, with 8 bases lining up with TRBD2. Germline trimming cut 8 bases from V and 1 base from J; bases unmatched to any gene: 7. Germline-derived CDR1 and CDR2 are LGHNA and YNFKEQ. The CDR3 consists of 15 residues. CDR3 nucleotides: TGTGCCAGCCAACCGAGACTAGCGTCCTACAATGAGCAGTTCTTC. Translating gives CASQPRLASYNEQFF.

V gene TRBV6-1 combines with J gene TRBJ2-1; D is perhaps TRBD1 (6 bases). This CDR3 region has 15 residues. The V end was cut by 4 bases, the J end by 0 bases, with 10 bases between. Looked up from germline, CDR1 is MNHNS and CDR2 is SASEGT. The CDR3 is CASSVGQSSYNEQFF. The DNA for the CDR3 is TGTGCCAGCAGTGTTGGACAGAGCTCCTACAATGAGCAGTTCTTC.

The V call is TRBV9, the J call TRBJ2-3; D may match TRBD1 or TRBD2 (5 bases each). The CDR3 consists of 14 residues. Trimming removed 3 bases at V and 5 bases at J, with 13 bases between. Per the germline V gene, CDR1 is SGDLS and CDR2 is YYNGEE. The CDR3, as DNA: TGTGCCAGCAGCGCGCTAGCAGACAGAGATACGCAGTATTTT. Residues: CASSALADRDTQYF.

This clone showed up just once. V and J are TRBV7-9 and TRBJ2-5; D assignment may be TRBD1 or TRBD2 (5 bases each). The tail of the sequence fits TRBJ2-7 better, so the J call may be wrong. Germline V lookup: CDR1 SEHNR, CDR2 FQNEAQ (reference sequence). The CDR3 covers 16 residues. In DNA form, the CDR3 reads TGTGCCAGCAGCCCGGGGACCTTCGTGAGCGCGTACGAGCAGTACTTC. The encoded protein is CASSPGTFVSAYEQYF.

This clone was detected only once. This chain joins TRBV2 and TRBJ1-5; the D is unclear. Trimming took off 3 bases at V and 4 bases at J, with 10 bases between the two ends. Per the germline V gene, CDR1 is SNHLY and CDR2 is FYNNEI. CDR3 length: 14 residues. The CDR3: CASSDSGENQPQHF. The DNA for the CDR3 is TGTGCCAGCAGTGATTCAGGCGAGAATCAGCCCCAGCATTTT.

This chain connects TRBV4-2 to TRBJ2-7, with 10 positions matching TRBD2. After removal of 0 bases from V and 5 bases from J, the junction contained 4 bases not matched to a gene. The germline V gene has CDR1 LGHNA and CDR2 YNFKEQ. This CDR3 has 15 residues. Here the CDR3 reads CASSQDLAGVNEQYF. In DNA form, the CDR3 reads TGTGCCAGCAGCCAAGATCTAGCGGGAGTAAACGAGCAGTACTTC.

CDR3 amino acids: CASSQEAGAVYNEQFF. CDR3 DNA sequence: TGCGCCAGCAGCCAAGAAGCAGGGGCGGTTTACAATGAGCAGTTCTTC. The chain has TRBV4-1 and TRBJ2-1; a weak D match, TRBD1 (6 bases). The length of the CDR3 is 16 residues. Germline V gene lookup returns CDR1 MGHRA and CDR2 YSYEKL. Trimming removed 0 bases from V and 4 bases from J, with 13 bases in between.

V is TRBV2 and J is TRBJ2-5; possibly TRBD2 for D (5 bases). CDR1 and CDR2 (germline): SNHLY, FYNNEI. The CDR3 contains 13 residues. With 6 bases removed from V and 4 bases from J, the gap between germline ends came to 12 bases. In nucleotides, the CDR3 is TGTGCCAGCAGGGACTCGTGGGGAGAGACCCAGTACTTC. Amino acids: CASRDSWGETQYF.

V usage is TRBV28 and J usage is TRBJ2-3; 10 bases fit TRBD2. Germline values: CDR1 MDHEN, CDR2 SYDVKM. The V segment lost 3 bases and the J segment 4 bases; nucleotides outside the gene matches: 13. This CDR3 spans 18 amino acids. In nucleotides, the CDR3 is TGTGCCAGCAGTTTGGAACCACCAGCGGGAGGGCCGTCAGATACGCAGTATTTT. Protein sequence: CASSLEPPAGGPSDTQYF.

As for this clone: One end of the junction varies from germline; a read error may be responsible. V gene TRBV7-7 combines with J gene TRBJ1-1; no clear D gene. The CDR3 consists of 13 residues. The germline V gene has CDR1 SSHAT and CDR2 FNYEAQ (reference sequence). The CDR3 DNA reads as TGTGCTAGCAGCTCAGTATTGGGGACTGAAGCTTTCTTT. Its translation: CASSSVLGTEAFF.

The J gene is TRBJ1-2, the V gene TRBV7-8; TRBD1 aligns across 8 bases. Germline loops: CDR1 SGHVS, CDR2 FQNEAQ. The CDR3 is made up of 13 amino acids. With V trimmed by 3 bases and J by 8 bases, 5 bases remained unmatched. CDR3 region: CASSFGTGDGYTF. The CDR3 bases are TGTGCCAGCAGCTTTGGGACAGGAGACGGCTACACCTTC. Full variable domain (remainder filled in from reference TRBV7-8 and TRBJ1-2): GAGVSQSPRYKVAKRGQDVALRCDPISGHVSLFWYQQALGQGPEFLTYFQNEAQLDKSGLPSDRFFAERPEGSVSTLKIQRTQQEDSAVYLCASSFGTGDGYTFGSGTRLTVV.

The chain joins TRBV28 to TRBJ1-1; 10 bases map to TRBD1. The CDR3 is made up of 17 amino acids. CDR1 and CDR2 from the germline V gene are MDHEN and SYDVKM. V was pared by 6 bases and J by 2 bases, with 12 bases of the junction left unmatched. The chain's CDR3 is CASSRIRQGAINTEAFF. In DNA, the CDR3 is TGTGCCAGCAGCCGTATCAGACAGGGGGCGATAAACACTGAAGCTTTCTTT.

J is TRBJ1-5 and V is TRBV5-8, with TRBD1 identical over 7 bases. This CDR3 spans 17 amino acids. CDR1 and CDR2 from the germline V gene are SGHTS and YDEGEE. With V trimmed by 0 bases and J by 2 bases, 8 bases remained unmatched. The CDR3 DNA reads TGTGCCAGCAGCTTGGGACAGGGACTGTCTCGCAATCAGCCCCAGCATTTT. As protein: CASSLGQGLSRNQPQHF.